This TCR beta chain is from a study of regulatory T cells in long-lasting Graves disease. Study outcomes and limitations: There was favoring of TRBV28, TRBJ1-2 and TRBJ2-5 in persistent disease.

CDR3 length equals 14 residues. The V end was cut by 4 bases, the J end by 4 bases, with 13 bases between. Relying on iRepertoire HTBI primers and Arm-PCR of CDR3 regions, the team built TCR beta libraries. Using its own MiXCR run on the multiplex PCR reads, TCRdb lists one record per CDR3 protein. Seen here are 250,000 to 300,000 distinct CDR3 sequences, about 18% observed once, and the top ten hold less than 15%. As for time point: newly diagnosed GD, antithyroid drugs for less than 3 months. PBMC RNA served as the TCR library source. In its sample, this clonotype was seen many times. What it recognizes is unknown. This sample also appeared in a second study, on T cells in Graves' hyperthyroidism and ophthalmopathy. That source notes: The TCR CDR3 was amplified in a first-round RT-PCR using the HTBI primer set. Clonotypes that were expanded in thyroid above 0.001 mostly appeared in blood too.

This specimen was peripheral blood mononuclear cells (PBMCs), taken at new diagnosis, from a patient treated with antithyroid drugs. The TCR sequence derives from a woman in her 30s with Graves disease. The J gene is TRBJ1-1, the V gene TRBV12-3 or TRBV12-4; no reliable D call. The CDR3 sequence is CASSYRRGSTEAFF. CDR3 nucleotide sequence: TGTGCCAGCAGTTACAGACGGGGAAGCACTGAAGCTTTCTTT.